This T cell receptor beta chain appears in the sequencing data of a study of T cell changes during pregnancy in multiple sclerosis. TCRdb's table, derived via immunoSEQ multiplex PCR, lists solely in-frame clones and lacks some. Here the sample spans approximately 40,000 clones, about 90% being singletons. CDR1 and CDR2 from the germline V gene are MDHEN and SYDVKM. Trimming took 5 bases from V and 0 from J; bases not matched to a gene: 2. The CDR3 runs 15 residues. This chain joins TRBV28 and TRBJ1-4, with 8 positions matching TRBD1. The sequence was collected from a female donor with multiple sclerosis, enrolled in a pregnancy study. This specimen consisted of CD4+ T cells from peripheral blood mononuclear cells, obtained in the third trimester of pregnancy. The CDR3 DNA is TGTGCCAGCAGTACGACAGGGGCAACTAATGAAAAACTGTTTTTT. This encodes CASSTTGATNEKLFF.